This passage covers 16 T cell receptor beta chains from one sample sequenced in a study of cytomegalovirus exposure and HLA in healthy donors. The PCR had 60 Vbeta and 13 Jbeta primers. Data came from immunoSEQ multiplex PCR; TCRdb stores just in-frame clones and leaves some out. The table includes 100,000 or so clones, approximately 77% detected once. What was sequenced was PBMCs. The receptors shown here come from a human donor in good health.

This chain links TRBV7-2 with TRBJ1-1, with a tentative D call TRBD1 (6 bases). Trimming stripped 5 bases from V and 0 bases from J, with 10 bases between. Germline V gene data show CDR1 as SGHTA and CDR2 as FQGNSA. This CDR3 is 14 amino acids long. The CDR3 region has the DNA TGTGCCAGCAGCCCTTGGACAGTGAACACTGAAGCTTTCTTT. Amino acid sequence: CASSPWTVNTEAFF.

CDR3 sequence reads: CASSAQQGAGEQYF. The CDR3 nucleotides read TGTGCCAGCAGCGCGCAACAGGGGGCGGGGGAGCAGTACTTC. This sequence joins TRBV9 and TRBJ2-7; 9 bases line up with TRBD1. V trimming: 3 bases; J trimming: 7 bases; junction bases outside the gene matches: 8. CDR3 length equals 14 residues. Germline V lookup: CDR1 SGDLS, CDR2 YYNGEE.

J is TRBJ1-1 and V is TRBV19; 8 bases fit TRBD1. The CDR3 runs 17 residues. With V trimmed by 0 bases and J by 7 bases, 13 bases remained unmatched. The germline V gene encodes CDR1 LNHDA and CDR2 SQIVND (reference sequence). Written as DNA, the CDR3 is TGTGCCAGTAGTATAGACTCGACAGGGGAAGGCGGGTTTGAAGCTTTCTTT. Protein sequence: CASSIDSTGEGGFEAFF.

For the CDR3, the DNA is TGTGCCAGCAGTTCCACCTCAGGGGCGGGTAGCTATGGCTACACCTTC. It is translated as CASSSTSGAGSYGYTF. The rearrangement uses TRBV28 and TRBJ1-2, with D possibly TRBD1 on 6 matching bases. Between the trimmed V and J ends, which lost 4 bases and 4 bases, there was a span of 19 bases. The CDR3 spans 16 residues. Looked up from germline, CDR1 is MDHEN and CDR2 is SYDVKM.

This clone was seen a single time. The genes are TRBV5-1 and TRBJ2-7; perhaps TRBD2 as D (6 bases). The length of the CDR3 is 12 residues. Germline CDR1 SGHRS, CDR2 YFSETQ. With 2 bases removed from V and 6 bases from J, the gap between germline ends came to 9 bases. CDR3 coding DNA: TGCGCCAGCAGCTTCCAGGGAGGCGAGCAGTACTTC. Residues: CASSFQGGEQYF. The whole variable domain, filled in from reference TRBV5-1 and TRBJ2-7, reads KAGVTQTPRYLIKTRGQQVTLSCSPISGHRSVSWYQQTPGQGLQFLFEYFSETQRNKGNFPGRFSGRQFSNSRSEMNVSTLELGDSALYLCASSFQGGEQYFGPGTRLTVT.

This clone was seen just once. The CDR3: CASKLSGRGETQYF. CDR3 nucleotides: TGTGCCAGCAAATTGTCAGGGCGTGGGGAGACCCAGTACTTC. This chain links TRBV27 with TRBJ2-5, with D maybe TRBD1 (5 bases). In germline, CDR1 is MNHEY, CDR2 SMNVEV (reference sequence). CDR3 length: 14 residues. The ends were cut back, 7 bases at V and 5 bases at J, with 17 bases in the middle.

This sequence joins TRBV5-6 and TRBJ2-6, with unresolved D. Germline V CDR1 and CDR2: SGHDT, YYEEEE. V lost 4 bases to trimming and J lost 4 bases, with 12 bases between them. The CDR3 has 15 residues. DNA for the CDR3: TGTGCCAGCAGCGGGCTTGGGCCAGGGGCCAACGTCCTGACTTTC. It is translated as CASSGLGPGANVLTF. The full variable domain, its missing parts supplied by reference TRBV5-6 and TRBJ2-6, is DAGVTQSPTHLIKTRGQQVTLRCSPKSGHDTVSWYQQALGQGPQFIFQYYEEEERQRGNFPDRFSGHQFPNYSSELNVNALLLGDSALYLCASSGLGPGANVLTFGAGSRLTVL.

This chain joins TRBV29-1 and TRBJ2-5, with 11 bases aligning to TRBD2. Germline V gene data show CDR1 as SQVTM and CDR2 as ANQGSEA. The V segment lost 6 bases and the J segment 4 bases; nucleotides outside the gene matches: 7. The CDR3 sequence is 14 residues long. The CDR3 loop reads CSVGWLAGGETQYF. CDR3 nucleotides: TGCAGCGTGGGGTGGCTAGCGGGAGGAGAGACCCAGTACTTC. The variable domain in full, completed from reference TRBV29-1 and TRBJ2-5, reads SAVISQKPSRDICQRGTSLTIQCQVDSQVTMMFWYRQQPGQSLTLIATANQGSEATYESGFVIDKFPISRPNLTFSTLTVSNMSPEDSSIYLCSVGWLAGGETQYFGPGTRLLVL.

The chain has TRBV15 and TRBJ2-4; D not certain. The germline V gene encodes CDR1 LNHNV and CDR2 YYDKDF (reference sequence). The V and J ends lost 0 bases and 8 bases respectively, with 14 bases between them. The CDR3 sequence is 15 residues long. The CDR3 DNA sequence: TGTGCCACCAGCAGAGATGGCCAGGTAACGGACATTCAGTACTTC. Protein product: CATSRDGQVTDIQYF.

The rearrangement links TRBV7-2 to TRBJ1-3; no definite D call. The CDR3 is 16 residues long. V was pared by 5 bases and J by 0 bases, with 14 bases between. In germline, CDR1 is SGHTA, CDR2 FQGNSA. Here the CDR3 DNA reads TGTGCCAGCAGCATCCAACCGGGGATCTCTGGAAACACCATATATTTT. It specifies CASSIQPGISGNTIYF.

V is TRBV28 and J is TRBJ2-1; 7 bases match TRBD2. There are 15 residues in the CDR3. CDR1 and CDR2 from the germline V gene are MDHEN and SYDVKM. V lost 3 bases and J lost 9; bases outside the gene matches: 11. This chain's CDR3 is CASSLAAGVAGEQFF. Written as DNA, the CDR3 is TGTGCCAGCAGTTTGGCGGCGGGAGTGGCCGGTGAGCAGTTCTTC.

This chain links TRBV5-8 with TRBJ2-2; TRBD1 might be the D (6 bases). The CDR3 has 15 residues. Trimming removed 4 bases from V and 5 bases from J, with 15 bases in between. Germline V lookup: CDR1 SGHTS, CDR2 YDEGEE. The CDR3 reads CASSEQGMVTGELFF. For the CDR3, the DNA is TGTGCCAGCAGCGAACAGGGTATGGTGACCGGGGAGCTGTTTTTT.

This clone was observed once. This rearrangement joins TRBV7-7 to TRBJ2-2; a weak D match, TRBD2 (6 bases). The CDR3 has 13 amino acids. Germline-derived CDR1 and CDR2 are SSHAT and FNYEAQ (reference sequence). V was trimmed by 6 bases and J by 6 bases, leaving 11 bases between them. CDR3 nucleotides: TGTGCCAGCAGACCCGGGGGATCCGGGGAGCTGTTTTTT. It is translated as CASRPGGSGELFF. The full variable domain, completed using reference TRBV7-7 and TRBJ2-2, is GAGVSQSPRYKVTKRGQDVTLRCDPISSHATLYWYQQALGQGPEFLTYFNYEAQPDKSGLPSDRFSAERPEGSISTLTIQRTEQRDSAMYRCASRPGGSGELFFGEGSRLTVL.

The J gene is TRBJ1-2, the V gene TRBV7-2; D is unclear. The CDR3 loop spans 14 amino acids. CDR1 and CDR2 from the germline V gene are SGHTA and FQGNSA. Trimming took off 1 base at V and 4 bases at J, with 10 bases between the two ends. The DNA for the CDR3 is TGTGCCAGCAGCTTAGACAGTTTTCCCTATGGCTACACCTTC. Its protein is CASSLDSFPYGYTF.

This chain connects TRBV7-3 to TRBJ2-7, with 7 bases aligning to TRBD1. The trim removed 4 bases at V and 3 bases at J, leaving 3 bases unmatched. The CDR3 is made up of 13 amino acids. The germline V gene has CDR1 SGHTA and CDR2 FQGTGA. The CDR3 reads CASSSDRLYEQYF. For the CDR3, the DNA is TGTGCCAGCAGCTCGGACAGGCTCTACGAGCAGTACTTC. The complete variable domain, with remaining parts taken from reference TRBV7-3 and TRBJ2-7, reads GAGVSQTPSNKVTEKGKYVELRCDPISGHTALYWYRQSLGQGPEFLIYFQGTGAADDSGLPNDRFFAVRPEGSVSTLKIQRTERGDSAVYLCASSSDRLYEQYFGPGTRLTVT.

The rearrangement uses TRBV29-1 and TRBJ2-5, with a tentative D call TRBD2 (5 bases). The J call may be incorrect, as the DNA end agrees better with TRBJ2-7. This CDR3 is 13 amino acids long. CDR1 SQVTM and CDR2 ANQGSEA come from the germline V gene. In DNA form, the CDR3 reads TGCAGCGTTGGCCTCGTCCGGGGATACGAGCAGTACTTC. Amino acids: CSVGLVRGYEQYF.